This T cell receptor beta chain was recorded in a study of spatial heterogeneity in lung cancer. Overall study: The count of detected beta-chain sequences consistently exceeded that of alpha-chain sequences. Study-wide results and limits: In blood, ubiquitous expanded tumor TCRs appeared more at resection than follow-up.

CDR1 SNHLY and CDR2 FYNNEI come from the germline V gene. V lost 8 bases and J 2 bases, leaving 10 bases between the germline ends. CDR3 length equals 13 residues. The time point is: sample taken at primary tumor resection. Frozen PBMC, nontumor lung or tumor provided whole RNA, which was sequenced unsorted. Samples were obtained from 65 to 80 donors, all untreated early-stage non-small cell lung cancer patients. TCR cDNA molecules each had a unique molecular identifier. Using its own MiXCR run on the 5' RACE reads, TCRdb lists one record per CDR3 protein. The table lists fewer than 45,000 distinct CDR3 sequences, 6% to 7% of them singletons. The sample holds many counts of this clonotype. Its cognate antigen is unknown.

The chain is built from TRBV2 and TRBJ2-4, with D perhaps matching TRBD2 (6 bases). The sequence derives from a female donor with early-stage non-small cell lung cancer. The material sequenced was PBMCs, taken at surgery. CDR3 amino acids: CASVRETKNIQYF. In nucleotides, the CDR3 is TGTGCCAGCGTCCGGGAGACCAAAAACATTCAGTACTTC. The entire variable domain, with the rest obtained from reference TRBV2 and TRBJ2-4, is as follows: EPEVTQTPSHQVTQMGQEVILRCVPISNHLYFYWYRQILGQKVEFLVSFYNNEISEKSEIFDDQFSVERPDGSNFTLKIRSTKLEDSAMYFCASVRETKNIQYFGAGTRLSVL.